This is a list of T cell receptor beta chains from one sample in a study of T cells in Graves' hyperthyroidism and ophthalmopathy. MiXCR, applied by TCRdb to the multiplex PCR reads, yields one record per CDR3 protein. The sample has approximately 400,000 distinct CDR3 sequences, approximately 13% seen once. Sequences were obtained from blood. The origin of the receptors is a man aged 30 to 45 with Graves' hyperthyroidism that later progressed to Graves' ophthalmopathy. The CDR3 runs from the conserved cysteine through the conserved F or W. The D gene is left open where the match is weak. For some rows the clone size is stated as once, few or many, or as a class when expanded; others skip it.

j_gene: TRBJ2-2
v_gene: TRBV27
abundance: -
d_gene: TRBD2
CDR3nt: TGTGCCAGCAGCCTACTAGCGGGGGACACCGGGGAGCTGTTTTTT
CDR3aa: CASSLLAGDTGELFF

j_gene: TRBJ2-5
v_gene: TRBV6-1
abundance: many
d_gene: -
CDR3nt: TGTGCCAGCAGTGTAGACCTCTCGGGGGAGACCCAGTACTTC
CDR3aa: CASSVDLSGETQYF

j_gene: TRBJ1-5
v_gene: TRBV6-1
abundance: -
d_gene: -
CDR3nt: TGTGCCAGCAGCCTCCGGCGAGGGGGGAATCAGCCCCAGCATTTT
CDR3aa: CASSLRRGGNQPQHF

j_gene: TRBJ2-7
v_gene: TRBV27
abundance: few
d_gene: TRBD1
CDR3nt: TGTGCCAGCACCTTCCCTCGGGACAGGGGGTTCGAGCAGTACTTC
CDR3aa: CASTFPRDRGFEQYF

j_gene: TRBJ1-2
v_gene: TRBV4-1
abundance: -
d_gene: -
CDR3nt: TGCGCCAGCAGCCAAGATTCGGGGGGGCTGAAATATGGCTACACCTTC
CDR3aa: CASSQDSGGLKYGYTF

j_gene: TRBJ1-4
v_gene: TRBV7-6
abundance: many
d_gene: -
CDR3nt: TGTGCCAGCAGCTTAGGGTGGGGGGCAACTAATGAAAAACTGTTTTTT
CDR3aa: CASSLGWGATNEKLFF

j_gene: TRBJ1-5
v_gene: TRBV6-1
abundance: -
d_gene: -
CDR3nt: TGTGCCAGCTCTACAGGGTATGACAATCAGCCCCAGCATTTT
CDR3aa: CASSTGYDNQPQHF

j_gene: TRBJ2-7
v_gene: TRBV19
abundance: few
d_gene: TRBD2
CDR3nt: TGTGCCAGTAGCGCTAGCGGGGGGGCCTACGAGCAGTACTTC
CDR3aa: CASSASGGAYEQYF

j_gene: TRBJ2-1
v_gene: TRBV24-1
abundance: -
d_gene: TRBD2
CDR3nt: TGTGCCACCAGTGGTCGGGAGGCTAGCGTGACCTACAATGAGCAGTTCTTC
CDR3aa: CATSGREASVTYNEQFF

j_gene: TRBJ2-3
v_gene: TRBV14
abundance: few
d_gene: -
CDR3nt: TGTGCCAGCACCGCCGGCTTTGTCACAGATACGCAGTATTTT
CDR3aa: CASTAGFVTDTQYF

j_gene: TRBJ2-5
v_gene: TRBV11-2
abundance: many
d_gene: -
CDR3nt: TGTGCCAGCAGCTTAGGCGCCAGCCACCAAGAGACCCAGTACTTC
CDR3aa: CASSLGASHQETQYF

j_gene: TRBJ2-3
v_gene: TRBV29-1
abundance: -
d_gene: -
CDR3nt: TGCAGCGTTGAAGGAGTGGGCACAGATACGCAGTATTTT
CDR3aa: CSVEGVGTDTQYF

j_gene: TRBJ2-1
v_gene: TRBV12-5
abundance: many
d_gene: TRBD2
CDR3nt: TGTGCTAGTGGTCTCGGCGGGGGTGGTTATGAGCAGTTCTTC
CDR3aa: CASGLGGGGYEQFF

j_gene: TRBJ1-5
v_gene: TRBV19
abundance: many
d_gene: -
CDR3nt: TGTGCCAGTATCAGGGGTGGAAGCAATCAGCCCCAGCATTTT
CDR3aa: CASIRGGSNQPQHF

j_gene: TRBJ2-3
v_gene: TRBV5-6
abundance: few
d_gene: -
CDR3nt: TGTGCCAGCAGCTTAAGTCTTTTGCAGAAAAGCACAGATACGCAGTATTTT
CDR3aa: CASSLSLLQKSTDTQYF

j_gene: TRBJ1-1
v_gene: TRBV2
abundance: -
d_gene: -
CDR3nt: TGTGCCAGCAGTGAAGGTCGCAGGGGAGCTTTCTTT
CDR3aa: CASSEGRRGAFF

j_gene: TRBJ1-5
v_gene: TRBV28
abundance: few
d_gene: -
CDR3nt: TGTGCCAGCAGTTTTTTGGGAAGTTATCAGCCCCAGCATTTT
CDR3aa: CASSFLGSYQPQHF

j_gene: TRBJ2-7
v_gene: TRBV2
abundance: many
d_gene: -
CDR3nt: TGTGCCAGCAGTGAATCGGGGACGTCGAGCTCCTACGAGCAGTACTTC
CDR3aa: CASSESGTSSSYEQYF

j_gene: TRBJ2-3
v_gene: TRBV7-9
abundance: many
d_gene: TRBD1
CDR3nt: TGTGCCAGCAGCTCCCTACTGTCCCAGGGGGCGCATCGGACAGATACGCAGTATTTT
CDR3aa: CASSSLLSQGAHRTDTQYF

j_gene: TRBJ1-2
v_gene: TRBV6-6
abundance: -
d_gene: -
CDR3nt: TGTGCCGGCAGTTACTCGGGGGACTATGGCTACACCTTC
CDR3aa: CAGSYSGDYGYTF

j_gene: TRBJ1-1
v_gene: TRBV9
abundance: -
d_gene: -
CDR3nt: TGTGCCAGCAGCGTAGTGAAGGGGTTGAACACTGAAGCTTTCTTT
CDR3aa: CASSVVKGLNTEAFF

j_gene: TRBJ1-5
v_gene: TRBV28
abundance: -
d_gene: -
CDR3nt: TGTGCCAGCAGATCCGTTCAGCCCCAGCATTTT
CDR3aa: CASRSVQPQHF

j_gene: TRBJ2-1
v_gene: TRBV6-2/TRBV6-3
abundance: few
d_gene: TRBD2
CDR3nt: TGTGCCAGCAGTTCCATTAGCGGGGGGGCCTACAATGAGCAGTTCTTC
CDR3aa: CASSSISGGAYNEQFF

j_gene: TRBJ2-7
v_gene: TRBV20-1
abundance: -
d_gene: -
CDR3nt: TGCAGTGCTAGACACAGTACCTACGAGCAGTACTTC
CDR3aa: CSARHSTYEQYF

j_gene: TRBJ2-7
v_gene: TRBV7-3
abundance: many
d_gene: TRBD1
CDR3nt: TGTGCCAGCAGCCTACAGGGGGGCTCCTACGAGCAGTACTTC
CDR3aa: CASSLQGGSYEQYF

j_gene: TRBJ2-1
v_gene: TRBV18
abundance: -
d_gene: -
CDR3nt: TGTGCCAGCTCACCACGGAGTATCACCTACAATGAGCAGTTCTTC
CDR3aa: CASSPRSITYNEQFF

j_gene: TRBJ2-1
v_gene: TRBV9
abundance: few
d_gene: TRBD2
CDR3nt: TGTGCCAGCAGCGTAGATGGGGGGGACGACAATGAGCAGTTCTTC
CDR3aa: CASSVDGGDDNEQFF

j_gene: TRBJ2-5
v_gene: TRBV5-1
abundance: few
d_gene: TRBD1
CDR3nt: TGCGCCAGCAGAGCCGGGACAGGGACTCAAGAGACCCAGTACTTC
CDR3aa: CASRAGTGTQETQYF

j_gene: TRBJ1-2
v_gene: TRBV5-1
abundance: -
d_gene: -
CDR3nt: TGCGCCAGCAGCTTGACGGCAGGGGCTAACTATGGCTACACCTTC
CDR3aa: CASSLTAGANYGYTF

j_gene: TRBJ2-3
v_gene: TRBV25-1
abundance: -
d_gene: -
CDR3nt: TGTGCCAGCAGTCGGCAATCATCAGATACGCAGTATTTT
CDR3aa: CASSRQSSDTQYF

j_gene: TRBJ1-1
v_gene: TRBV18
abundance: -
d_gene: -
CDR3nt: TGTGCCAGCTCCCCAGGAGTGCCGATCACCGGAGCTTTCTTT
CDR3aa: CASSPGVPITGAFF

j_gene: TRBJ1-3
v_gene: TRBV10-1
abundance: -
d_gene: -
CDR3nt: TGCGCCAACCGGATTAACTTGGGACACCAAAGCTCTGGAAACACCATATATTTT
CDR3aa: CANRINLGHQSSGNTIYF

j_gene: TRBJ1-5
v_gene: TRBV5-8
abundance: -
d_gene: TRBD1
CDR3nt: TGTGTCAGCAGCTTTGGGCAGGGGGACTTGGACCAGCATTTT
CDR3aa: CVSSFGQGDLDQHF

j_gene: TRBJ1-1
v_gene: TRBV10-2
abundance: -
d_gene: TRBD1
CDR3nt: TGCGCCAGCAGTGAGTCCAGGGGGCTTGGTGTTGAAGCTTTCTTT
CDR3aa: CASSESRGLGVEAFF

j_gene: TRBJ2-2
v_gene: TRBV28
abundance: once
d_gene: TRBD1
CDR3nt: TGTGCCAGCAGTTTTTGGGGGGACAGGGGGCAAACCGGGGAGCTGTTTTTT
CDR3aa: CASSFWGDRGQTGELFF

j_gene: TRBJ2-3
v_gene: TRBV24-1
abundance: few
d_gene: TRBD1
CDR3nt: TGTGCCCCGGAGGACAGGGAGGCAGATACGCAGTATTTT
CDR3aa: CAPEDREADTQYF

j_gene: TRBJ1-1
v_gene: TRBV6-5
abundance: many
d_gene: -
CDR3nt: TGTGCCAGCAGTTACCAGGGGAACACTGAAGCTTTCTTT
CDR3aa: CASSYQGNTEAFF

j_gene: TRBJ1-5
v_gene: TRBV5-1
abundance: few
d_gene: -
CDR3nt: TGCGCCAGCAGCCCGCTCCCGGGAAGCAATCAGCCCCAGCATTTT
CDR3aa: CASSPLPGSNQPQHF

j_gene: TRBJ2-7
v_gene: TRBV7-9
abundance: -
d_gene: TRBD1
CDR3nt: TGTGCCAGCAGCAGGGGACAGGGGGTCGATGAGCAGTACTTC
CDR3aa: CASSRGQGVDEQYF

j_gene: TRBJ1-6
v_gene: TRBV6-1
abundance: few
d_gene: TRBD1
CDR3nt: TGTGCCAGCAGGCTCCGGGACAGGGCTTCACCCCTCCACTTT
CDR3aa: CASRLRDRASPLHF

j_gene: TRBJ1-2
v_gene: TRBV30
abundance: many
d_gene: -
CDR3nt: TGTGCCTGGAGTGTTCTCAGAGACTATGGCTACACCTTC
CDR3aa: CAWSVLRDYGYTF

j_gene: TRBJ2-1
v_gene: TRBV10-3
abundance: many
d_gene: -
CDR3nt: TGTGCCATCAGTGAGTCGAGCTCCTACAATGAGCAGTTCTTC
CDR3aa: CAISESSSYNEQFF

j_gene: TRBJ1-2
v_gene: TRBV27
abundance: -
d_gene: -
CDR3nt: TGTGCCAGCATTCAGGTTGGCGGCTACACCTTC
CDR3aa: CASIQVGGYTF

j_gene: TRBJ2-5
v_gene: TRBV5-1
abundance: -
d_gene: -
CDR3nt: TGCGCCAGCAGGGCTGCACCACAAGAGACCCAGTACTTC
CDR3aa: CASRAAPQETQYF

j_gene: TRBJ1-1
v_gene: TRBV6-1
abundance: -
d_gene: TRBD1
CDR3nt: TGTGCCAGCAGTGGGGGACAGGGAAGGCCGGACACTGAAGCTTTCTTT
CDR3aa: CASSGGQGRPDTEAFF

j_gene: TRBJ1-2
v_gene: TRBV7-9
abundance: few
d_gene: -
CDR3nt: TGTGCCAGCAGCTACCCCGGGACATCTCTCTATGGCTACACCTTC
CDR3aa: CASSYPGTSLYGYTF

j_gene: TRBJ1-1
v_gene: TRBV28
abundance: many
d_gene: -
CDR3nt: TGTGCCAGCATAGAGAGGAGTGGCACTGAAGCTTTCTTT
CDR3aa: CASIERSGTEAFF

j_gene: TRBJ1-4
v_gene: TRBV25-1
abundance: few
d_gene: TRBD1
CDR3nt: TGTGCCAGCAGTGATCCGGGACAGATTAATGAAAAACTGTTTTTT
CDR3aa: CASSDPGQINEKLFF

j_gene: TRBJ2-4
v_gene: TRBV29-1
abundance: -
d_gene: -
CDR3nt: TGCAGCGTTGTTGAAGCGACTGGGGACATTCAGTACTTC
CDR3aa: CSVVEATGDIQYF

j_gene: TRBJ2-2
v_gene: TRBV28
abundance: many
d_gene: TRBD1
CDR3nt: TGTGCCAGCAGTTCCCCCGGGACAGGGGGCACCGGGGAGCTGTTTTTT
CDR3aa: CASSSPGTGGTGELFF

j_gene: TRBJ2-3
v_gene: TRBV4-1
abundance: -
d_gene: TRBD2
CDR3nt: TGCGCCAGCAGCCAAGTAATTTCCAAGCGGGGGGAAAACACAGATACGCAGTATTTT
CDR3aa: CASSQVISKRGENTDTQYF

j_gene: TRBJ2-5
v_gene: TRBV7-9
abundance: many
d_gene: -
CDR3nt: TGTGCCAGCAGCTTAGGGGGAAGTGGGACCCAGTACTTC
CDR3aa: CASSLGGSGTQYF

j_gene: TRBJ2-1
v_gene: TRBV7-9
abundance: -
d_gene: TRBD2
CDR3nt: TGTGCCAGCAGCCTTGGTAGCGGGGCGACACTTTACAATGAGCAGTTCTTC
CDR3aa: CASSLGSGATLYNEQFF

j_gene: TRBJ2-5
v_gene: TRBV2
abundance: -
d_gene: TRBD1
CDR3nt: TGTGCCAGCAGTGGTTTCGGACAGGGGGCCGCAGAGACCCAGTACTTC
CDR3aa: CASSGFGQGAAETQYF